Each of the 20 T cell receptor beta chains below was sequenced from the same sample in a study of blood T cell repertoires in COVID-19. The table came from immunoSEQ multiplex PCR; TCRdb's copy has only in-frame clones and leaves some out. The table has about 140,000 clones, around 84% seen once; the top ten hold 7% to 10%. Sequenced input: peripheral blood. The receptor source for this set is a woman in her fifties or sixties with acute or convalescent COVID-19.

V gene TRBV4-1 combines with J gene TRBJ2-1; TRBD2 matches 7 bases. Losses at the gene ends were 2 bases for V and 7 bases for J; bases not matched to a gene: 8. The germline CDR1 and CDR2 sequences are MGHRA and YSYEKL. This CDR3 comprises 15 residues. CDR3 loop: CASSQLGLADNEQFF. As DNA, the CDR3 is TGCGCCAGCAGCCAACTAGGGCTAGCGGATAATGAGCAGTTCTTC.

The genes are TRBV27 and TRBJ2-3; 8 nucleotides match TRBD1. The CDR3 is 15 residues long. The germline gives CDR1 MNHEY, CDR2 SMNVEV (reference sequence). J lost 5 bases, V lost 7 bases, and 11 bases had no gene match. The CDR3 nucleotides are TGTGCCAGCAACTTAGGGGCAGGGGGCGTAGATACGCAGTATTTT. Translating it yields CASNLGAGGVDTQYF.

This clone was detected only a few times. This chain uses TRBV6-5 with TRBJ1-1, with 7 bases identical to TRBD1. After removal of 2 bases from V and 1 base from J, the junction contained 7 bases not matched to a gene. The V gene's germline CDR1 is MNHEY and CDR2 SVGAGI. This CDR3 is 16 amino acids long. In DNA, the CDR3 is TGTGCCAGCAGTTACGCGAGGACAGGAAAGAACACTGAAGCTTTCTTT. Its protein product is CASSYARTGKNTEAFF.

The rearrangement uses TRBV11-2 and TRBJ1-6, with TRBD1 matching 8 bases. Germline V lookup: CDR1 SGHAT, CDR2 FQNNGV. This CDR3 region has 15 residues. Germline trimming cut 4 bases from V and 10 bases from J; bases unmatched to any gene: 9. CDR3 in amino acids: CASSWAGTGRSPLHF. As DNA, the CDR3 is TGTGCCAGCAGCTGGGCGGGGACAGGTCGATCACCCCTCCACTTT.

V usage is TRBV12-1 and J usage is TRBJ2-1; the DNA was not used to check the table's D call, TRBD2. TRBV12-1 represents a pseudogene. This CDR3 spans 15 amino acids. CDR3 DNA sequence: TGTGCCAGCAGCCCGGGGGTAGGGACCTACAATGAGCAGTTCTTC. Encoded protein: CASSPGVGTYNEQFF.

The chain is built from TRBV30 and TRBJ1-1; TRBD1 matches at 8 bases. With 0 bases clipped from V and 0 bases from J, the junction kept 12 bases outside the gene matches. Germline V gene data show CDR1 as GTSNPN and CDR2 as SVGIG (reference sequence). The length of the CDR3 is 18 residues. The CDR3 DNA reads as TGTGCCTGGAGTGTAGGTTGGACAGGGAATAGGGTGAACACTGAAGCTTTCTTT. Amino acids: CAWSVGWTGNRVNTEAFF.

The chain uses TRBV11-2 and TRBJ2-1, with 8 bases identical to TRBD2. The CDR3 loop spans 12 amino acids. The germline CDR1 and CDR2 sequences are SGHAT and FQNNGV. V lost 4 bases to trimming and J lost 10 bases; unmatched junction nucleotides: 3. The chain's CDR3 is CASSSSGGEQFF. CDR3 DNA: TGTGCCAGCAGCTCCTCGGGGGGGGAGCAGTTCTTC.

This chain connects TRBV3-1 (or the pseudogene TRBV3-2) to TRBJ1-1, with 7 bases matching TRBD1. The junction had 6 bases not matched to a gene; V was cut back by 4 bases and J by 1 base. The CDR3 runs 15 residues. The V gene's germline CDR1 is LGHDT and CDR2 YNNKEL (reference sequence). The CDR3 nucleotides read TGTGCCAGCAGCCCGTACAGGGGTACGAACACTGAAGCTTTCTTT. Its protein is CASSPYRGTNTEAFF.

This clone is medium-sized by share. J is TRBJ1-6 and V is TRBV7-9; the D is unclear. Germline-derived CDR1 and CDR2 are SEHNR and FQNEAQ (reference sequence). The V gene lost 5 bases and the J gene lost 3 bases, with 11 bases spanning the gap. The CDR3 is 15 residues long. The CDR3 coding sequence is TGTGCCAGCAGCGAGAGGGAGCTCTATAATTCACCCCTCCACTTT. Protein: CASSERELYNSPLHF.

This clone occurred once. The rearrangement joins TRBV21-1 to TRBJ2-7; the table gives TRBD1 as D, unverified against the DNA. TRBV21-1 is annotated as a pseudogene. The CDR3 totals 14 residues. The CDR3 is CASSMGQGVHEQYF. CDR3 DNA sequence: TGTGCCAGCAGCATGGGACAGGGGGTCCACGAGCAGTACTTC.

The J gene is TRBJ2-3, the V gene TRBV6-4; 9 bases agree with TRBD2. CDR3 size: 16 residues. From germline, CDR1 is MRHNA and CDR2 SNTAGT. The J segment lost 4 bases and the V segment lost 0 bases, leaving 5 bases of the junction unmatched. The CDR3 sequence is CASSDSGPSGADTQYF. Here the CDR3 DNA reads TGTGCCAGCAGTGACTCGGGCCCTAGCGGGGCAGATACGCAGTATTTT.

This chain connects TRBV9 to TRBJ1-3; D not certain. This CDR3 spans 15 amino acids. With 1 base removed from V and 0 bases from J, the gap between germline ends came to 8 bases. CDR1 and CDR2 from the germline V gene are SGDLS and YYNGEE. The CDR3 DNA follows: TGTGCCAGCAGCGTATCCACGGGCTCTGGAAACACCATATATTTT. It yields the protein CASSVSTGSGNTIYF. The whole variable domain, remainder taken from reference TRBV9 and TRBJ1-3, is DSGVTQTPKHLITATGQRVTLRCSPRSGDLSVYWYQQSLDQGLQFLIQYYNGEERAKGNILERFSAQQFPDLHSELNLSSLELGDSALYFCASSVSTGSGNTIYFGEGSWLTVV.

The V call is TRBV12-3 or TRBV12-4, the J call TRBJ2-7, with 8 bases identical to TRBD1. The ends lost 6 bases at V and 4 bases at J; junction bases unmatched: 5. This CDR3 has 13 amino acids. CDR3 sequence reads: CASRGQGGYEQYF. Written as DNA, the CDR3 is TGTGCCAGCAGAGGACAGGGCGGGTACGAGCAGTACTTC.

V and J are TRBV28 and TRBJ2-1, with 8 bases matching TRBD2. The V and J ends lost 5 bases and 10 bases, in that order; junction bases with no gene match: 10. The V gene's germline CDR1 is MDHEN and CDR2 SYDVKM. This CDR3 is 14 amino acids long. CDR3 loop: CASSPGLGGKEQFF. CDR3 DNA: TGTGCCAGCAGTCCGGGACTAGGGGGAAAGGAGCAGTTCTTC.

The chain carries TRBV5-6 and TRBJ2-5, with 7 bases identical to TRBD1. The ends lost 0 bases at V and 3 bases at J; junction bases unmatched: 2. Germline V gene data show CDR1 as SGHDT and CDR2 as YYEEEE. CDR3 size: 14 residues. In nucleotides, the CDR3 is TGTGCCAGCAGCTTGGCTGGGACAGAAGAGACCCAGTACTTC. Translating it yields CASSLAGTEETQYF.

This clone has a single count. CDR3 amino acids: CASSGTSGVSSYNEQFF. The CDR3 nucleotides are TGTGCCAGCAGTGGGACTAGCGGGGTCAGCTCCTACAATGAGCAGTTCTTC. The rearrangement links TRBV28 to TRBJ2-1, with 13 bases identical to TRBD2. Germline-derived CDR1 and CDR2 are MDHEN and SYDVKM. This CDR3 contains 17 residues. J was trimmed by 0 bases and V by 5 bases; bases with no gene match: 4.

The V call is TRBV11-2, the J call TRBJ2-5; D might be TRBD2 (5 bases). V lost 5 bases and J lost 1, with 11 bases in between. Looked up from germline, CDR1 is SGHAT and CDR2 is FQNNGV. This CDR3 has 14 residues. The CDR3 reads CASSLGGFQETQYF. The CDR3 region has the DNA TGTGCCAGCAGCCTAGGCGGGTTCCAAGAGACCCAGTACTTC.

The J gene is TRBJ1-3, the V gene TRBV4-2, with a tentative D call TRBD1 (5 bases). Germline V gene lookup returns CDR1 LGHNA and CDR2 YNFKEQ. The length of the CDR3 is 17 residues. The ends were cut back, 0 bases at V and 1 base at J, with 13 bases in the middle. The CDR3: CASSQDRGGTSGNTIYF. Written as DNA, the CDR3 is TGTGCCAGCAGCCAAGATCGGGGGGGTACTTCTGGAAACACCATATATTTT.

In nucleotides, the CDR3 is TGTGCCAGTAGTGACACTAGCGGGGCGGAGACCCAGTACTTC. Amino acid sequence: CASSDTSGAETQYF. The rearrangement links TRBV19 to TRBJ2-5, with TRBD2 identical over 10 bases. The CDR3 runs to 14 residues. V was clipped by 5 bases and J by 5 bases; unmatched bases: 5. Per germline, CDR1 LNHDA and CDR2 SQIVND (reference sequence).

This clone was seen a single time. The V and J genes are TRBV4-1 and TRBJ2-1; 9 bases line up with TRBD2. Germline CDR1 MGHRA, CDR2 YSYEKL. V trimming: 0 bases; J trimming: 1 base; junction bases outside the gene matches: 4. This CDR3 region has 17 residues. The CDR3 reads CASSQDGTSQSYNEQFF. The DNA of the CDR3 is TGCGCCAGCAGCCAAGATGGGACTAGCCAATCCTACAATGAGCAGTTCTTC.